The 12 T cell receptor beta chains below all came from one sample that was sequenced in a study of blood T cell repertoires in COVID-19. Here immunoSEQ multiplex PCR was the method, and the copy in TCRdb shows in-frame clones only, minus some. This table holds more than 150,000 clones, 65% to 90% found once. Sequenced input: peripheral blood. These receptors were taken from a woman aged 45-65 years with acute or convalescent COVID-19.

This chain links TRBV5-4 with TRBJ1-1; TRBD1 matches 8 bases. The V and J ends lost 4 bases and 0 bases, in that order; junction bases with no gene match: 5. The germline gives CDR1 SGHNT, CDR2 YYREEE (reference sequence). The CDR3 length is 15 residues. CDR3: CASSPQGALNTEAFF. CDR3 bases: TGTGCCAGCAGCCCGCAGGGGGCCCTGAACACTGAAGCTTTCTTT. Full variable domain (rest looked up from reference TRBV5-4 and TRBJ1-1): ETGVTQSPTHLIKTRGQQVTLRCSSQSGHNTVSWYQQALGQGPQFIFQYYREEENGRGNFPPRFSGLQFPNYSSELNVNALELDDSALYLCASSPQGALNTEAFFGQGTRLTVV.

The count of this clone is one. V and J are TRBV27 and TRBJ1-6; 9 nucleotides align to TRBD1. Trimming at V came to 2 bases and at J to 10 bases, leaving 9 bases not matched to a gene. CDR1 is MNHEY and CDR2 is SMNVEV in the germline V gene (reference sequence). The CDR3 has 16 residues. The CDR3 DNA sequence: TGTGCCAGCAGTTTAACCCCGGACAGGGGCCGGTCACCCCTCCACTTT. Translation gives CASSLTPDRGRSPLHF.

The chain uses TRBV11-3 and TRBJ2-1; 9 bases agree with TRBD1. CDR1 SGHNT and CDR2 YENEEA come from the germline V gene. V shed 1 base, J shed 6 bases, and the junction held 10 bases outside the gene matches. This CDR3 region has 17 residues. The CDR3 sequence: CASSLATGTGRTNEQFF. The CDR3 DNA sequence: TGTGCCAGCAGCTTAGCCACCGGGACAGGGAGGACCAATGAGCAGTTCTTC. The complete variable domain, with remaining parts taken from reference TRBV11-3 and TRBJ2-1, reads EAGVVQSPRYKIIEKKQPVAFWCNPISGHNTLYWYLQNLGQGPELLIRYENEEAVDDSQLPKDRFSAERLKGVDSTLKIQPAELGDSAVYLCASSLATGTGRTNEQFFGPGTRLTVL.

This clone turned up a few times. The chain joins TRBV19 to TRBJ1-3; no firm D call. The ends were cut back, 8 bases at V and 0 bases at J, with 14 bases in the middle. Germline V gives CDR1 LNHDA, CDR2 SQIVND (reference sequence). The CDR3 totals 15 residues. The CDR3 DNA reads as TGTGCCAGTGGCATGAGGGCAGTCTCTGGAAACACCATATATTTT. It translates to CASGMRAVSGNTIYF.

The CDR3 reads CASSPRTSGRTLLAKNIQYF. CDR3 DNA: TGTGCCAGCAGCCCCCGGACTAGCGGGAGGACCCTGTTAGCCAAAAACATTCAGTACTTC. The chain employs TRBV3-1 (or the pseudogene TRBV3-2) and TRBJ2-4; 14 bases agree with TRBD2. With 4 bases clipped from V and 0 bases from J, the junction kept 11 bases outside the gene matches. This CDR3 is built from 20 residues. Germline V gives CDR1 LGHDT, CDR2 YNNKEL (reference sequence).

The chain's CDR3 is CASQSGTGTYEQYF. CDR3 coding DNA: TGTGCCAGCCAGTCCGGGACAGGGACCTACGAGCAGTACTTC. V usage is TRBV25-1 and J usage is TRBJ2-7; 9 bases map to TRBD1. Germline CDR1 is MGHDK and CDR2 is SYGVNS. This CDR3 has 14 amino acids. Trimming removed 8 bases from V and 2 bases from J; junction bases left unmatched: 7.

This sequence joins TRBV29-1 and TRBJ2-3; the match to TRBD2 covers 12 bases. CDR3 size: 15 residues. The germline V gene has CDR1 SQVTM and CDR2 ANQGSEA. The V segment lost 4 bases and the J segment 4 bases; nucleotides outside the gene matches: 6. In nucleotides, the CDR3 is TGCAGCGTTGGTGCTAGCGGGGGGGCCGCAGATACGCAGTATTTT. Its protein is CSVGASGGAADTQYF.

The chain combines TRBV11-1 with TRBJ2-3, with D perhaps matching TRBD2 (5 bases). The CDR3 length is 13 residues. The germline gives CDR1 SGHAT, CDR2 FQDESV (reference sequence). Trimming pared 6 bases from V and 2 bases from J, leaving 9 bases between. Here the CDR3 reads CASSTGNTDTQYF. Here the CDR3 DNA reads TGTGCCAGCAGTACCGGGAACACAGATACGCAGTATTTT. The variable domain in full, with the rest retrieved from reference TRBV11-1 and TRBJ2-3, is EAEVAQSPRYKITEKSQAVAFWCDPISGHATLYWYRQILGQGPELLVQFQDESVVDDSQLPKDRFSAERLKGVDSTLKIQPAELGDSAMYLCASSTGNTDTQYFGPGTRLTVL.

Only a few counts were recorded for this clone. The V call is TRBV27, the J call TRBJ2-7; 11 bases match TRBD2. Looked up from germline, CDR1 is MNHEY and CDR2 is SMNVEV (reference sequence). The ends lost 5 bases at V and 0 bases at J; junction bases unmatched: 9. This CDR3 region has 17 residues. CDR3 loop: CASSAKGLAGFSYEQYF. CDR3 DNA: TGTGCCAGCAGTGCAAAAGGACTAGCGGGTTTCTCCTACGAGCAGTACTTC.

V usage is TRBV7-2 and J usage is TRBJ1-1, with D tentatively TRBD1 (5 bases). Germline V lookup: CDR1 SGHTA, CDR2 FQGNSA. The CDR3 contains 15 residues. V dropped 4 bases and J dropped 1 base, with 13 bases sitting between them. The CDR3 nucleotides read TGTGCCAGCAGCTCAGGAGACAGACGGAACACTGAAGCTTTCTTT. Protein sequence: CASSSGDRRNTEAFF. Full variable domain (rest looked up from reference TRBV7-2 and TRBJ1-1): GAGVSQSPSNKVTEKGKDVELRCDPISGHTALYWYRQSLGQGLEFLIYFQGNSAPDKSGLPSDRFSAERTGGSVSTLTIQRTQQEDSAVYLCASSSGDRRNTEAFFGQGTRLTVV.

The rearrangement joins TRBV6-5 to TRBJ1-4; 7 bases fit TRBD1. CDR1 and CDR2 (germline): MNHEY, SVGAGI. This CDR3 is 15 amino acids long. V gave up 5 bases and J gave up 8 bases; unmatched junction bases: 11. The chain's CDR3 is CASSTFTGVVEKLFF. CDR3 sequence (DNA): TGTGCCAGCAGTACTTTTACAGGGGTAGTGGAAAAACTGTTTTTT.

This clone was picked up one time. This rearrangement joins TRBV7-2 to TRBJ2-5, with 10 bases identical to TRBD2. The CDR3 runs to 16 residues. CDR1 SGHTA and CDR2 FQGNSA come from the germline V gene. The ends lost 1 base at V and 1 base at J; junction bases unmatched: 3. The CDR3 loop is CASSLGTSGGQETQYF. CDR3 nucleotide sequence: TGTGCCAGCAGCTTAGGGACTAGCGGAGGCCAAGAGACCCAGTACTTC.